This T cell receptor beta chain derives from a study of PD-L1 blockade in urothelial cancer. Background on the study: A median of roughly 150,000 T cells was found in the blood samples.

General study points: Durable-benefit patients expanded tumor-associated blood clones more at 3 weeks.

On this clone: The target antigen is unknown.

The CDR3 extends over 16 amino acids. Germline CDR1 is KGHSH and CDR2 is LQKENI. V lost 5 bases to trimming and J lost 2 bases, with 16 bases between them. Sequencing used immunoSEQ multiplex PCR; TCRdb keeps in-frame clones, though not all of them. The sample lists about 88,000 clones; more than 85% were seen once. The origin of this receptor is a man between 60 and 75 years old with urothelial cancer. V usage is TRBV18 and J usage is TRBJ1-3; TRBD1 might be the D (6 bases). Sequencing was performed on PBMCs, taken around atezolizumab (anti-PD-L1) treatment. In DNA form, the CDR3 reads TGTGCCAGCTCATCACAACTACAGGGTACTGGAAACACCATATATTTT. This encodes CASSSQLQGTGNTIYF. The full variable domain, with the rest looked up from reference TRBV18 and TRBJ1-3, is NAGVMQNPRHLVRRRGQEARLRCSPMKGHSHVYWYRQLPEEGLKFMVYLQKENIIDESGMPKERFSAEFPKEGPSILRIQQVVRGDSAAYFCASSSQLQGTGNTIYFGEGSWLTVV.